This TCR beta chain was obtained from a study of blood T cell repertoires in COVID-19. In the study overall: There were acute and convalescent COVID-19 samples, and they came from the United States, Italy and Spain. PBMCs, B-cell-depleted T cells, or T cells were the source of the cDNA or gDNA that made up the material.

The CDR3 covers 15 residues. Germline V gene lookup returns CDR1 MNHEY and CDR2 SVGAGI. With V trimmed by 2 bases and J by 8 bases, 8 bases remained unmatched. In the original workflow: Amplification from reference gene primers served as the basis for estimated nucleated cell counts. Assay: immunoSEQ multiplex PCR; the TCRdb copy retains only in-frame clones and omits some. V and J calls and clone size follow that table, whereas D and trimming were derived from the DNA. In the table there are about 95,000 clones, 81% of which are singletons. V and J are TRBV6-5 and TRBJ2-1; TRBD1 agrees at 8 bases. The source is a man older than 75 with active or convalescent COVID-19. Sequenced sample: peripheral blood. The DNA of the CDR3 is TGTGCCAGCAGTTACGGACAGGGAGCCCAGGATGAGCAGTTCTTC. Translated: CASSYGQGAQDEQFF.